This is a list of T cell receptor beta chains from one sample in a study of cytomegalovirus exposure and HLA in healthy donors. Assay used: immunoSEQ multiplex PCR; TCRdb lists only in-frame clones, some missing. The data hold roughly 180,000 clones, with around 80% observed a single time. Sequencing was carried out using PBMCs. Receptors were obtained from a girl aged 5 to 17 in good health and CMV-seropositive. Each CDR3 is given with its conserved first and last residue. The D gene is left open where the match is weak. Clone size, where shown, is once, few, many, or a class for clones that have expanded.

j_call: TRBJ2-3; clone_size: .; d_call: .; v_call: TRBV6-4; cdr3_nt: TGTGCCAGCAGTGACGTGGGCGGGAGCACAGATACGCAGTATTTT; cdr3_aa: CASSDVGGSTDTQYF
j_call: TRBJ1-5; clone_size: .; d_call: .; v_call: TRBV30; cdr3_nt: TGTGCCTGGAGTGTAGCCAGGGGACAGCCCCAGCATTTT; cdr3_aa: CAWSVARGQPQHF
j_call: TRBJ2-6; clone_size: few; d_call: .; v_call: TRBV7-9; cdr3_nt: TGTGCCAGCAGCACCTTGGACACCGTCTCTGGGGCCAACGTCCTGACTTTC; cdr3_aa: CASSTLDTVSGANVLTF
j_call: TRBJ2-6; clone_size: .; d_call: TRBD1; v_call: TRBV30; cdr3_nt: TGTGCCTGGAGCGTCTACAGGGGTTCTGGGGCCAACGTCCTGACTTTC; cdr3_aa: CAWSVYRGSGANVLTF
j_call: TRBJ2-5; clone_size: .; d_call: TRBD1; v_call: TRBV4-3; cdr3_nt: TGCGCCAGCAGCCACGACAGGGGCCAAGAGACCCAGTACTTC; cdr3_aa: CASSHDRGQETQYF
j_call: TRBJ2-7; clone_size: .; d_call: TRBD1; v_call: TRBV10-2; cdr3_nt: TGCGCCAGCGGGAATCCCGGTGGGGACAGGGGGCTTGAGCAGTACTTC; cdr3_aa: CASGNPGGDRGLEQYF
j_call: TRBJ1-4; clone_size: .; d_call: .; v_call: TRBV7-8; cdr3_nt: TGTGCCAGCAGCTTAGGGTGGCTCCCAACTAATGAAAAACTGTTTTTT; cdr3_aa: CASSLGWLPTNEKLFF
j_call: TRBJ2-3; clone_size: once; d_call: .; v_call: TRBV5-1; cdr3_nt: TGCGCCAGCAGCTTGGCCGGGAGCGCAGATACGCAGTATTTT; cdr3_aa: CASSLAGSADTQYF
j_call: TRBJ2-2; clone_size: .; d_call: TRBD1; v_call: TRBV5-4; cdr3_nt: TGTGCCAGCAGCTTGCGTCCGGGACAGGGGGCGGGGACCGGGGAGCTGTTTTTT; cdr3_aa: CASSLRPGQGAGTGELFF
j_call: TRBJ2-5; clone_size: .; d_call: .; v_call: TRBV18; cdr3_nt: TGTGCCAGCTCACCAGTCGGAGAGACCCAGTACTTC; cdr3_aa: CASSPVGETQYF
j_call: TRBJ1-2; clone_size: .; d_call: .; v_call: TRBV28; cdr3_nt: TGTGCCAGCAGGGGAGGGAAGGGAAGATATGGCTACACCTTC; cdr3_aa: CASRGGKGRYGYTF
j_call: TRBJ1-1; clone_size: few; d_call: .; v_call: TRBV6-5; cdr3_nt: TGTGCCACCAGTCCCTTACAGGGTGCTGAAGCTTTCTTT; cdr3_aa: CATSPLQGAEAFF
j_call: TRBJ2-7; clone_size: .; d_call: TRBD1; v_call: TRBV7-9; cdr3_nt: TGTGCCAGCAGCTCCCCCGGACAGGGGGTTCGGGAGCAGTACTTC; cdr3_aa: CASSSPGQGVREQYF
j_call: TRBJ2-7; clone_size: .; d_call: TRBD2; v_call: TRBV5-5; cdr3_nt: TGTGCCAGCAGCTTCTATGGGACTAGCGGGAGAAGATCCTACGAGCAGTACTTC; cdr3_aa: CASSFYGTSGRRSYEQYF
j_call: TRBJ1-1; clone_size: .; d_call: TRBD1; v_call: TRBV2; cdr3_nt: TGTGCCAGCATCCGTCGACAGGGGTATCCCTTGGAGGCTTTCTTT; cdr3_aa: CASIRRQGYPLEAFF
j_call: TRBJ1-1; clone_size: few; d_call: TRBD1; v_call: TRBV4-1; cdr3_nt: TGCGCCAGCAGCCAGACAGGGGACACTGAAGCTTTCTTT; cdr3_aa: CASSQTGDTEAFF
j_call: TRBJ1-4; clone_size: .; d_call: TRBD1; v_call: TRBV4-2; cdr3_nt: TGTGCCAGCAGCCAAGATGGGGCGGACAGGGGTAGGGGGGTGAATGAAAAACTGTTTTTT; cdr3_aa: CASSQDGADRGRGVNEKLFF
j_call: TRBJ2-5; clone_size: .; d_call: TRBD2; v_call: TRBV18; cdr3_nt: TGTGCCAGCTCACCCATAGCGGGATCCGCCGGGGGAGAGACCCAGTACTTC; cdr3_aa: CASSPIAGSAGGETQYF
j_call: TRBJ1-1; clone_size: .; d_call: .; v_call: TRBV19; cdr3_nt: TGTGCCAGTAGTATGGTCGGGGACACTGAAGCTTTCTTT; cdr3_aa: CASSMVGDTEAFF
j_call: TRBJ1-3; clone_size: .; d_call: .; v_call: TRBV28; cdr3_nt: TGTGCCAGCAGTTTGGGGGGACGGATCTCTGGAAACACCATATATTTT; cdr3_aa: CASSLGGRISGNTIYF
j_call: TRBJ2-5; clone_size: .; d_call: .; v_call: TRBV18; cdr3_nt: TGTGCCAGCTCGCCCGGATCTAGCGATCAAGAGACCCAGTACTTC; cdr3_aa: CASSPGSSDQETQYF
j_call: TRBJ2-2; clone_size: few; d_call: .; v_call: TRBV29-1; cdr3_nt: TGCAGCGTTGCCCAGGGTGCCTCGAACACCGGGGAGCTGTTTTTT; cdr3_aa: CSVAQGASNTGELFF
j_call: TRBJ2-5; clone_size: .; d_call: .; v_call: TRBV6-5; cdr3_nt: TGTGCCAGCTCTGGCAGTATAGAGACCCAGTACTTC; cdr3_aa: CASSGSIETQYF
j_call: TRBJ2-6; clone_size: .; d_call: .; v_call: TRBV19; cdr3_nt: TGTGCCAGTAGTCCGCCGGGATTGGGGGCCAACGTCCTGACTTTC; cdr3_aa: CASSPPGLGANVLTF
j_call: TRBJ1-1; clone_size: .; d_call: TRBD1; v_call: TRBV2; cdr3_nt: TGTGCCAGCAGACCGGGACAGGGGAAAGGAAACACTGAAGCTTTCTTT; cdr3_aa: CASRPGQGKGNTEAFF
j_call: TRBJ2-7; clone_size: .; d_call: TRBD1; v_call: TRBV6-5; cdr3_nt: TGTGCCAGCAGTAGATCCGGGACAGCCAACTACGAGCAGTACTTC; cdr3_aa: CASSRSGTANYEQYF
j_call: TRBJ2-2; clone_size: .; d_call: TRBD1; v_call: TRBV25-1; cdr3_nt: TGTGCCAGCAAGAGGACAGGGGAAACCGGGGAGCTGTTTTTT; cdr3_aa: CASKRTGETGELFF
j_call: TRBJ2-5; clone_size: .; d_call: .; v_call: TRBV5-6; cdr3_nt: TGTGCCAGCAGCAACAGGAGGGGGGGAGAGACCCAGTACTTC; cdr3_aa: CASSNRRGGETQYF
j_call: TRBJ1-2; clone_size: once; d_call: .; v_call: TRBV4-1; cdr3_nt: TGCGCCAGCAGCCAAGTCCAGGGGCTAGGTGGCTACACCTTC; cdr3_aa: CASSQVQGLGGYTF
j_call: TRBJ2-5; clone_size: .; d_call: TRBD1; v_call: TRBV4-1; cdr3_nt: TGCGCCAGCAGCCACCGACAGGGCCAAGAGACCCAGTACTTC; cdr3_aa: CASSHRQGQETQYF
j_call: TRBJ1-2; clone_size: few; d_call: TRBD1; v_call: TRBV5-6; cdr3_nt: TGTGCCAGCGCTTGGGCCTACCAGGGGGCAAACTATGGCTACACCTTC; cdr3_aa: CASAWAYQGANYGYTF
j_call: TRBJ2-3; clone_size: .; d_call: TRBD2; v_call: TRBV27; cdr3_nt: TGTGCCAGCATTGAGGTAGCGGGAGCGTTGACAGATACGCAGTATTTT; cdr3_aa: CASIEVAGALTDTQYF
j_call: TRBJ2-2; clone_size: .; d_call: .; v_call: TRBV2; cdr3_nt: TGTGCCAGCAGTGAACGCAGTAACACCGGGGAGCTGTTTTTT; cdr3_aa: CASSERSNTGELFF
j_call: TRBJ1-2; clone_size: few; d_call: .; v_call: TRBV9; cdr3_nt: TGTGCCAGCAGCGTTATTCCTGGGCGCGGACTAAATGGCTACACCTTC; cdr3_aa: CASSVIPGRGLNGYTF
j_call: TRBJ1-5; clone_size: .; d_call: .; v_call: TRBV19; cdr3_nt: TGTGCCAGTAGCTACTCGGTTGTGGGAGGAAATCAGCCCCAGCATTTT; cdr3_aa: CASSYSVVGGNQPQHF
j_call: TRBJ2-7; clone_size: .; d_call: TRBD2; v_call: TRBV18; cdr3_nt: TGTGCCAGCTCGCGCCTAGCGGGAGTTACCTACGAGCAGTACTTC; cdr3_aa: CASSRLAGVTYEQYF
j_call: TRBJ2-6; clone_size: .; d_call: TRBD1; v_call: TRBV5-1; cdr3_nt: TGCGCCAGCAGCTTTACAGGGGGAACCTATGGGGCCAACGTCCTGACTTTC; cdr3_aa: CASSFTGGTYGANVLTF
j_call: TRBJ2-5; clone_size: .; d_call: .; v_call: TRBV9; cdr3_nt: TGTGCCAGCAGCGTAGGACAGCTAATCTACCAAGAGACCCAGTACTTC; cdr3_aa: CASSVGQLIYQETQYF
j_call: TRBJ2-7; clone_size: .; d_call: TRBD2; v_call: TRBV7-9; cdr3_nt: TGTGCCAGCAACCCCGGACTAGCGGGAGGCGAGCAGTACTTC; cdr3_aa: CASNPGLAGGEQYF
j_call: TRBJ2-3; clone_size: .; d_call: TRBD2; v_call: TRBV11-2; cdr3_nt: TGTGCCAGCAGCTTAGTAGCGGGCTTCACAGATACGCAGTATTTT; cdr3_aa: CASSLVAGFTDTQYF
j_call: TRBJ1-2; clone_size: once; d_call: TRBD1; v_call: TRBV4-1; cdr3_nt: TGCGCCAGCAGCCAAGTCGGACAGGGTCCTGGCTACACCTTC; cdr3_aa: CASSQVGQGPGYTF
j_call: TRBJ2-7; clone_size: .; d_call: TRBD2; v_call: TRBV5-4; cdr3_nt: TGTGCCAGCAGCTTGGAACCGGGACTAATAGAATACGAGCAGTACTTC; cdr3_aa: CASSLEPGLIEYEQYF
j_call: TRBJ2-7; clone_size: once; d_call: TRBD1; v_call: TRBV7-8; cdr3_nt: TGTGCCAGCAGCTTAGGTGCCGACAGGGCCTTCGACGAGCAGTACTTC; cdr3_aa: CASSLGADRAFDEQYF
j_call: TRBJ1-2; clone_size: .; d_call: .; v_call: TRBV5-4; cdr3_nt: TGTGCCAGCAGCTTGGAGGACTGGGGCTATGGCTACACCTTC; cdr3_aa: CASSLEDWGYGYTF
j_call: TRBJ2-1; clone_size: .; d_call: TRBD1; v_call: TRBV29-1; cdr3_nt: TGCAGCGTAGAGGGACAGCGAGGTAGCGATGAGCAGTTCTTC; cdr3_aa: CSVEGQRGSDEQFF
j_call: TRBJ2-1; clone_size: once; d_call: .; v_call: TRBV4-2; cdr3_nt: TGTGCCAGCAGCCATGTAGTGCATGAGCAGTTCTTC; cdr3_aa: CASSHVVHEQFF
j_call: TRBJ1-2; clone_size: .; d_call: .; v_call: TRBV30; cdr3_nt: TGTGCCTGGAGCCAGGGTAACTATGGCTACACCTTC; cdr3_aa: CAWSQGNYGYTF
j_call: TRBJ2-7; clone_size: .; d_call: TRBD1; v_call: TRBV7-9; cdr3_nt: TGTGCCAGCATCGCCCTGGGGGGACAGGGAAGGAACGAGCAGTACTTC; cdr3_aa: CASIALGGQGRNEQYF
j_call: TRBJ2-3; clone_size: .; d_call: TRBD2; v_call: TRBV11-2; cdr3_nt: TGTGCCAGCAGCCCGCGGGGACTAGCGGGACTAAGAATCACAGATACGCAGTATTTT; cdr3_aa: CASSPRGLAGLRITDTQYF
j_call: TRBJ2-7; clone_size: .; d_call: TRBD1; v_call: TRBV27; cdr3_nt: TGTGCCAGCAGCGACAGGGCACGGCTCGGGCAGTACTTC; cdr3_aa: CASSDRARLGQYF
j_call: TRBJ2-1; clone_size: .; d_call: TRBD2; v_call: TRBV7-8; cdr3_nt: TGTGCCAGCAGCTTATGGAGGGGCGCGGGAGACAGTGGTGAGCAGTTCTTC; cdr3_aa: CASSLWRGAGDSGEQFF
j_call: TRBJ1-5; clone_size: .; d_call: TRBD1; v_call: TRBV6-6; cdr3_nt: TGTGCCAGCAGTTACTCTTTGACAGGGGAGTATCAGCCCCAGCATTTT; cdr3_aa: CASSYSLTGEYQPQHF
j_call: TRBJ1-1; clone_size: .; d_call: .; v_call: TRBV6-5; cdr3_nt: TGTGCCAGCAGTTTTACAGTTAACACTGAAGCTTTCTTT; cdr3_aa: CASSFTVNTEAFF
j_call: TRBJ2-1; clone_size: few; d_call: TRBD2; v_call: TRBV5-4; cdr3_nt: TGTGCCAGCAGCCCCTCGGGCGCGGGAGTCCACAATGAGCAGTTCTTC; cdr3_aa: CASSPSGAGVHNEQFF
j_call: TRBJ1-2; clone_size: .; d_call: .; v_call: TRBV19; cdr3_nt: TGTGCCAGTAGCCCCGGTCGGACATACTCCTATGGCTACACCTTC; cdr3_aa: CASSPGRTYSYGYTF
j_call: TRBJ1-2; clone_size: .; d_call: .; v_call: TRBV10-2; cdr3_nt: TGCGCCAGCTTCGACCGGACAGAAAGCTATGGCTACACCTTC; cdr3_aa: CASFDRTESYGYTF
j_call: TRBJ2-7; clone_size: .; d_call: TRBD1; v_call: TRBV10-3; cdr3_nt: TGTGCCATCAGTGAAAGGACAGGGGGCGTCCACGAGCAGTACTTC; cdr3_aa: CAISERTGGVHEQYF
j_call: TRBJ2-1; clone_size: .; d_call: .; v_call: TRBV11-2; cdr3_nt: TGTGCCAGCAGCTCCCCCAAGGGGCGAATAATTATCCCGGAGCAGTTCTTC; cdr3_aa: CASSSPKGRIIIPEQFF
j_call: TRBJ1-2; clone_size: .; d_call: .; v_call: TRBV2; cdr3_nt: TGTGCCAGCAGACAGACCCCGCTCACCTATGGCTACACCTTC; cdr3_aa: CASRQTPLTYGYTF
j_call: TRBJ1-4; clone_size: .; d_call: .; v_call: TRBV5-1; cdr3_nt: TGCGCCAGCAGCCCGAGGCCCGGAGGGAAGAATGAAAAACTGTTTTTT; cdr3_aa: CASSPRPGGKNEKLFF